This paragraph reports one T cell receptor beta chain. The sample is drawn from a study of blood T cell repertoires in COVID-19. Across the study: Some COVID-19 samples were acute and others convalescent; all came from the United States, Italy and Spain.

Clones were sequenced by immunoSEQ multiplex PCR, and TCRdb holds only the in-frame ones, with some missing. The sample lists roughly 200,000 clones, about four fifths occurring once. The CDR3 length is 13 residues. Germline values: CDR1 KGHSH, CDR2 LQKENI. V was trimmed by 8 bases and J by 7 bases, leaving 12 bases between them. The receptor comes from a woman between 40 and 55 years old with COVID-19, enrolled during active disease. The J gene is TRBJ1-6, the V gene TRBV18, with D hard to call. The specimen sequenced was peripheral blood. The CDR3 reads CASTSTGNSPLHF. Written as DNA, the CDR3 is TGTGCCAGCACGTCCACGGGAAATTCACCCCTCCACTTT.